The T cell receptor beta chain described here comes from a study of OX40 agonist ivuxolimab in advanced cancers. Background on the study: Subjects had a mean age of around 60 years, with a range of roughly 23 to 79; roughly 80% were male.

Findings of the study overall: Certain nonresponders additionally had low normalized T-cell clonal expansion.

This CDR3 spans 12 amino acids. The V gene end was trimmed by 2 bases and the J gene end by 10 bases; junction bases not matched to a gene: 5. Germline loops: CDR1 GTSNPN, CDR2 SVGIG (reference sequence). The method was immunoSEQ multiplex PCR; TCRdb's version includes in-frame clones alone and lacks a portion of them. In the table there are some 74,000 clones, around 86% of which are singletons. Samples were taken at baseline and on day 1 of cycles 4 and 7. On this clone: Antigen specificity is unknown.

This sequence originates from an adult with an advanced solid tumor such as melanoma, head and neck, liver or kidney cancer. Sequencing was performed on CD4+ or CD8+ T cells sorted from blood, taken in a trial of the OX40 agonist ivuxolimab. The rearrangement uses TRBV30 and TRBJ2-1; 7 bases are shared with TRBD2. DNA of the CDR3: TGTGCCTGGAGTTTTCAGGGAGGGGAGCAGTTCTTC. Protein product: CAWSFQGGEQFF. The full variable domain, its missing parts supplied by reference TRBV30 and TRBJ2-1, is SQTIHQWPATLVQPVGSPLSLECTVEGTSNPNLYWYRQAAGRGLQLLFYSVGIGQISSEVPQNLSASRPQDRQFILSSKKLLLSDSGFYLCAWSFQGGEQFFGPGTRLTVL.